The 12 T cell receptor beta chains below were found in one sample sequenced in a study of blood T cell repertoires in COVID-19. Assay used: immunoSEQ multiplex PCR; TCRdb lists only in-frame clones, some missing. In the table there are roughly 150,000 clones, 87% of which are singletons. The source material was peripheral blood. Receptors were obtained from a human donor in a cohort sampled during active COVID-19.

Only one count was recorded for this clone. The CDR3 here is CASSQVFVQGNYEQYF. CDR3 nucleotide sequence: TGTGCCAGCAGCCAAGTGTTTGTACAGGGAAACTACGAGCAGTACTTC. V is TRBV4-2 and J is TRBJ2-7, with D possibly TRBD1 on 6 matching bases. Trimming pared 1 base from V and 3 bases from J, leaving 16 bases between. Germline CDR1 LGHNA, CDR2 YNFKEQ. CDR3 length: 16 residues.

As DNA, the CDR3 is TGTGCCAGCAGCCGCGGACAGGTCAGCACAGATACGCAGTATTTT. It codes for CASSRGQVSTDTQYF. The J gene is TRBJ2-3, the V gene TRBV5-4; 7 nucleotides agree with TRBD1. V dropped 4 bases and J dropped 0; count of bases not matched to a gene: 5. CDR1 and CDR2 (germline): SGHNT, YYREEE (reference sequence). This CDR3 comprises 15 residues.

The rearrangement links TRBV3-1 (or the pseudogene TRBV3-2) to TRBJ2-7; 16 nucleotides match TRBD2. The CDR3 is 16 amino acids. V was pared by 1 base and J by 7 bases, with 4 bases of the junction left unmatched. CDR1 and CDR2 (germline): LGHDT, YNNKEL (reference sequence). The DNA of the CDR3 is TGTGCCAGCAGCCAAGGCGGGACTAGCGGGGGGGGTGAGCAGTACTTC. Amino acids: CASSQGGTSGGGEQYF.

In nucleotides, the CDR3 is TGTGCCTGGAGTTCGGACAGGTCTAGCTATGGCTACACCTTC. This translates into CAWSSDRSSYGYTF. This chain uses TRBV30 with TRBJ1-2; TRBD1 aligns across 7 bases. The germline V gene has CDR1 GTSNPN and CDR2 SVGIG (reference sequence). The CDR3 extends over 14 amino acids. V dropped 2 bases and J dropped 4; count of bases not matched to a gene: 7.

This sequence joins TRBV15 and TRBJ1-1; D gene unclear. Germline V CDR1 and CDR2: LNHNV, YYDKDF (reference sequence). V lost 1 base to trimming and J lost 10 bases, with 16 bases between them. This CDR3 has 14 amino acids. The CDR3 DNA reads TGTGCCACCAGCAGAGTCTCTTCCGGGTCCGGAGCTTTCTTT. It specifies CATSRVSSGSGAFF. The whole variable domain, filled in from reference TRBV15 and TRBJ1-1, reads DAMVIQNPRYQVTQFGKPVTLSCSQTLNHNVMYWYQQKSSQAPKLLFHYYDKDFNNEADTPDNFQSRRPNTSFCFLDIRSPGLGDTAMYLCATSRVSSGSGAFFGQGTRLTVV.

The chain uses TRBV7-2 and TRBJ1-3; D uncertain. V lost 1 base and J lost 0, with 10 bases in between. The CDR3 contains 16 residues. CDR1 is SGHTA, CDR2 FQGNSA, per germline. CDR3 residues: CASSLDWHSSGNTIYF. Here the CDR3 DNA reads TGTGCCAGCAGCTTAGACTGGCACAGCTCTGGAAACACCATATATTTT.

The V gene is TRBV9, the J gene TRBJ1-2, with D unclear. V lost 4 bases and J 4 bases, leaving 11 bases between the germline ends. The CDR3 has 13 residues. Germline CDR1 reads SGDLS; CDR2 reads YYNGEE. This CDR3 is CASSQTPFYGYTF. The CDR3 DNA sequence: TGTGCCAGCAGCCAGACACCCTTCTATGGCTACACCTTC.

This chain uses TRBV28 with TRBJ2-7; 7 nucleotides agree with TRBD2. The CDR3 runs to 15 residues. The germline V gene has CDR1 MDHEN and CDR2 SYDVKM. Trimming took 4 bases from V and 2 from J; bases not matched to a gene: 8. This CDR3 is CASSSVGLKTYEQYF. CDR3 coding DNA: TGTGCCAGCAGTTCAGTGGGACTAAAAACCTACGAGCAGTACTTC.

The chain recombines TRBV11-2 with TRBJ2-3; D gene uncertain. The CDR3 totals 13 residues. Trimming pared 5 bases from V and 2 bases from J, leaving 8 bases between. The germline CDR1 and CDR2 sequences are SGHAT and FQNNGV. This chain's CDR3 is CASSQEATDTQYF. For the CDR3, the DNA is TGTGCCAGCAGCCAAGAGGCCACAGATACGCAGTATTTT. Looking up the rest from reference TRBV11-2 and TRBJ2-3 gives the full variable domain: EAGVAQSPRYKIIEKRQSVAFWCNPISGHATLYWYQQILGQGPKLLIQFQNNGVVDDSQLPKDRFSAERLKGVDSTLKIQPAKLEDSAVYLCASSQEATDTQYFGPGTRLTVL.

V is TRBV5-8 and J is TRBJ2-1; D not certain. Trimming took 1 base from V and 7 from J, leaving 12 bases between them. Looked up from germline, CDR1 is SGHTS and CDR2 is YDEGEE. The CDR3 consists of 14 residues. CDR3 in DNA: TGTGCCAGCAGCTTGCAGTCGACTTTGAATGAGCAGTTCTTC. It translates to CASSLQSTLNEQFF.

CDR3 amino acids: CASSKALGVRVPSYNEQFF. The CDR3 nucleotides read TGTGCCAGCAGCAAAGCGCTCGGAGTGAGGGTACCCTCCTACAATGAGCAGTTCTTC. V usage is TRBV21-1 and J usage is TRBJ2-1; the table's D call of TRBD2 was not tested on the DNA. TRBV21-1 is described as a pseudogene. The CDR3 is 19 residues long.

The CDR3 DNA follows: TGTGCCAGTAGGGAGACAGACGTCAGGAGCTCCTACAATGAGCAGTTCTTC. It encodes CASRETDVRSSYNEQFF. This chain connects TRBV19 to TRBJ2-1; D is possibly TRBD1 (5 bases). This CDR3 has 17 amino acids. Between the trimmed V and J ends, which lost 6 bases and 0 bases, there was a span of 18 bases. The germline gives CDR1 LNHDA, CDR2 SQIVND (reference sequence).